What follows are 14 T cell receptor beta chains derived from one specimen sequenced in a study of metastatic and nonmetastatic thyroid tumors. No treatment of any kind had been given to any patient before thyroid surgery. TCRdb re-analyzed the PCR reads using MiXCR. Of around 20,000 clones listed, under 30% are singletons. The sequenced material came from blood. Receptors were obtained from a male donor with papillary thyroid cancer or a benign thyroid nodule (not recorded which). Some clones in this sample may be carry-over from other donors' samples.

This clone has at least ten counts. The V gene is TRBV12-3 or TRBV12-4, the J gene TRBJ2-1, with 11 bases that match TRBD2. V lost 3 bases and J lost 5; bases outside the gene matches: 6. This CDR3 comprises 16 residues. In DNA, the CDR3 is TGTGCCAGCAGTTTCCCGACTAGCGGGATAAACAATGAGCAGTTCTTC. Its protein is CASSFPTSGINNEQFF.

This clone showed up many times. V gene TRBV6-1 combines with J gene TRBJ2-5; 7 positions match TRBD2. The junction had 8 bases not matched to a gene; V was cut back by 6 bases and J by 7 bases. Germline V gives CDR1 MNHNS, CDR2 SASEGT. CDR3 length: 13 residues. Here the CDR3 reads CASSSRGVGTQYF. The CDR3 nucleotides are TGTGCCAGCAGCAGTCGGGGGGTAGGGACCCAGTACTTC.

The table lists this clone with many counts. A much larger clone differs from this one at a single base, so this may be a read error. The chain joins TRBV30 to TRBJ2-2; tentatively, D is TRBD1 (6 bases). This CDR3 has 15 amino acids. CDR1 and CDR2 (germline): GTSNPN, SVGIG (reference sequence). CDR3 bases: TGTGCCTGGCGGGCATTAAGGACAGAGGCCGGGGAGCTGTGTTTT. Translating it yields CAWRALRTEAGELCF. The full variable domain, with the rest looked up from reference TRBV30 and TRBJ2-2, is SQTIHQWPATLVQPVGSPLSLECTVEGTSNPNLYWYRQAAGRGLQLLFYSVGIGQISSEVPQNLSASRPQDRQFILSSKKLLLSDSGFYLCAWRALRTEAGELCFGEGSRLTVL.

This chain joins TRBV19 and TRBJ1-6; 10 bases are a match to TRBD1. Unmatched junction bases numbered 9, after V lost 10 bases and J lost 6 bases. The CDR3 length is 15 residues. Looked up from germline, CDR1 is LNHDA and CDR2 is SQIVND (reference sequence). The CDR3 coding sequence is TGTGCCACCCGGGACAGGGGACGAAGTAATTCACCCCTCCACTTT. It encodes CATRDRGRSNSPLHF.

This clone came up many times. The V and J genes are TRBV29-1 and TRBJ1-1, with D maybe TRBD1 (5 bases). Germline V gene data show CDR1 as SQVTM and CDR2 as ANQGSEA. Between the trimmed V and J ends, which lost 4 bases and 0 bases, there was a span of 12 bases. This CDR3 has 14 residues. The DNA for the CDR3 is TGCAGCGTTGGGACGGGGGTAGTGAACACTGAAGCTTTCTTT. It yields the protein CSVGTGVVNTEAFF.

The chain has TRBV19 and TRBJ1-1, with D perhaps TRBD1 (5 bases). Trimming cost V 6 bases and J 8 bases, with 13 bases left between them. This CDR3 has 12 residues. Germline values: CDR1 LNHDA, CDR2 SQIVND (reference sequence). The CDR3 region has the DNA TGTGCCAGTAGCACCCGACAGCGAGAAGCTTTCTTT. Protein sequence: CASSTRQREAFF.

With respect to this clone: A read error may explain this, as a much larger clone is one base away. The same CDR3 can be traced to other DNA sequences in this sample. V gene TRBV11-2 combines with J gene TRBJ2-1, with TRBD2 matching over 10 bases. CDR1 and CDR2 (germline): SGHAT, FQNNGV. This CDR3 contains 16 residues. V dropped 5 bases and J dropped 4; count of bases not matched to a gene: 8. This CDR3 is CASSPKIAGGYNEQFF. The CDR3 DNA follows: TGTGCCAGCAGCCCTAAAATAGCGGGAGGTTACAATGAGCAGTTCTTC.

This clone was counted ten times or more. J is TRBJ1-1 and V is TRBV9; D remains unclear. Between the trimmed V and J ends, which lost 3 bases and 2 bases, there was a span of 5 bases. CDR1 SGDLS and CDR2 YYNGEE come from the germline V gene. The CDR3 runs 12 residues. The DNA for the CDR3 is TGTGCCAGCAGCGCGCATAACACTGAAGCTTTCTTT. Translating gives CASSAHNTEAFF.

The chain couples TRBV7-8 to TRBJ1-1; a weak D match, TRBD1 (5 bases). This CDR3 spans 16 amino acids. V lost 8 bases and J 2 bases, leaving 21 bases between the germline ends. CDR1 and CDR2 from the germline V gene are SGHVS and FQNEAQ. The CDR3 loop reads CASRRGRGKRNTEAFF. For the CDR3, the DNA is TGTGCCAGCCGGAGGGGCAGAGGGAAACGAAACACTGAAGCTTTCTTT.

This clone was counted ten times or more. This chain uses TRBV6-6 with TRBJ1-1; no definite D call. The V end lost 0 bases, the J end lost 6 bases, and 11 bases lay between the germline ends. Germline V gene sequence: CDR1 MNHNY, CDR2 SVGAGI (reference sequence). This CDR3 spans 14 amino acids. CDR3: CASSYSMGGAEAFF. CDR3 sequence (DNA): TGTGCCAGCAGTTACTCGATGGGAGGCGCTGAAGCTTTCTTT.

The chain combines TRBV4-3 with TRBJ2-6; D might be TRBD1 (5 bases). CDR3 length: 16 residues. Germline-derived CDR1 and CDR2 are LGHNA and YSLEER. The V end was cut by 0 bases, the J end by 3 bases, with 9 bases between. The chain's CDR3 is CASSQEPQGGANVLTF. CDR3 DNA: TGCGCCAGCAGCCAAGAGCCCCAGGGTGGGGCCAACGTCCTGACTTTC.

This clone has ten or more counts. The chain is built from TRBV5-4 and TRBJ2-2; 8 bases are a match to TRBD2. This CDR3 comprises 14 residues. Germline CDR1 and CDR2: SGHNT and YYREEE (reference sequence). V was pared by 4 bases and J by 7 bases, with 6 bases of the junction left unmatched. CDR3 in DNA: TGTGCCAGCAGCGCGGGACTAGGGGTCGGGGAGCTGTTTTTT. Translated, it gives CASSAGLGVGELFF.

Note on this clone: Here the CDR3 omits its conserved ending phenylalanine or tryptophan, so a read error is the likely source. The chain uses TRBV10-3 and TRBJ2-7; TRBD1 matches 7 bases. The CDR3 has 12 residues. The germline V gene encodes CDR1 ENHRY and CDR2 SYGVKD. V lost 7 bases, J lost 3 bases, and 3 bases stayed unmatched. Here the CDR3 DNA reads TGTGCCATCACGGACAGGATCTACGAGCAGTACCTC. Encoded protein: CAITDRIYEQYL.

This clone was counted many times. Within the sample, other DNA sequences also encode this same CDR3. This CDR3 is CASSVTGVSGANVLTF. CDR3 nucleotides: TGTGCCAGTAGTGTTACAGGGGTCTCTGGGGCCAACGTCCTGACTTTC. The chain couples TRBV19 to TRBJ2-6; the match to TRBD1 covers 7 bases. Trimming cost V 5 bases and J 0 bases; bases outside gene matches: 4. The germline gives CDR1 LNHDA, CDR2 SQIVND (reference sequence). This CDR3 is 16 amino acids long.